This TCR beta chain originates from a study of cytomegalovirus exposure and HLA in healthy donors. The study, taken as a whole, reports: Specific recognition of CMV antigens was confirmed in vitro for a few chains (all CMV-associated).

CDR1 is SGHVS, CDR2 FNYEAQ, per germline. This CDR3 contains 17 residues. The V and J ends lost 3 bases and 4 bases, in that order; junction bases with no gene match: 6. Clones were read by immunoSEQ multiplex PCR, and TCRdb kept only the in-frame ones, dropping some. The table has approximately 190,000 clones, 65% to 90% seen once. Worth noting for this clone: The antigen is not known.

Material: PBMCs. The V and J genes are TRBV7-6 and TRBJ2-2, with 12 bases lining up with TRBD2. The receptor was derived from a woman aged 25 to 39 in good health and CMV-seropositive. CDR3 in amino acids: CASSFRLAGEGTGELFF. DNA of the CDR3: TGTGCCAGCAGCTTTCGACTAGCGGGAGAGGGCACCGGGGAGCTGTTTTTT.